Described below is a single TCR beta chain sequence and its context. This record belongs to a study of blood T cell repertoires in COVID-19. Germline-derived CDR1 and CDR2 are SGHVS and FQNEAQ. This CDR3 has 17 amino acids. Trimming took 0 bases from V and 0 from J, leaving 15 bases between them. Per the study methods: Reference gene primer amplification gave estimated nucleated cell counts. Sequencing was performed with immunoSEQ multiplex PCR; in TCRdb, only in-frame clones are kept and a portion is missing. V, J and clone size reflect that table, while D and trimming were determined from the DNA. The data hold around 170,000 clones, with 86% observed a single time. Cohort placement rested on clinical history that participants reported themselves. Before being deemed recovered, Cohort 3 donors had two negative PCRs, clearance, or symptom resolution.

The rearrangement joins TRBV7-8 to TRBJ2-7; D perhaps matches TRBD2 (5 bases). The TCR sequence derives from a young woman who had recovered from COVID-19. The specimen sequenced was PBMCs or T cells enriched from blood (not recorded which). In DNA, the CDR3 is TGTGCCAGCAGCTTAGCGGGGTGGCGCACTAGCTCCTACGAGCAGTACTTC. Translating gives CASSLAGWRTSSYEQYF.